This TCR beta chain emerged from a study of T cell repertoires in cytomegalovirus infection. A single record per CDR3 protein comes from TCRdb applying MiXCR to the reads. Here the sample spans about 740,000 distinct CDR3 sequences, less than 40% being singletons. This clonotype was picked up a small number of times. The clonotype comes from a human donor in good health (CMV status not recorded). Some clones in this sample may be carry-over from other donors' samples. The sequenced sample consisted of PBMCs.

CDR3 in DNA: TGTGCCAGCAGGCGGGGGTGGAATCAGCCCCAGCATTTT. Its protein product is CASRRGWNQPQHF. The genes are TRBV6-5 and TRBJ1-5; D possibly corresponds to TRBD1 (5 bases). The CDR3 totals 13 residues. V was cut by 6 bases and J by 4 bases, with 10 bases left in between. Germline-derived CDR1 and CDR2 are MNHEY and SVGAGI.